This T cell receptor beta chain stems from a study of T-cell reconstitution after alpha-beta-depleted transplantation in children (dated by TCRdb to 2016 to 2017). Study-level background: T-cell immune reconstitution after TCRalphabeta/CD19-depleted allogeneic hematopoietic cell transplantation in children was quantitatively tracked in the study by means of TCR repertoire profiling. Overall study results and their limits: Hyperexpanded clone frequencies declined over subsequent months; after one year, T-cell counts and TCRbeta diversity were mostly attributed to newly produced T cells. Apparently early alphabetaT-cell count recovery about two months after transplant reportedly relied on only several hundred rapidly expanded clones derived from non-depleted graft cells. In some patients, the high TCRbeta diversity seen at day 60 was put down to recipient T cells and intrathymic progenitors that had survived conditioning.

Library generation was performed with PCR. The instrument given in TCRdb is Illumina HiSeq 2500. TCR library preparation used molecular barcoding, with unique molecular identifiers applied to normalize quantification of the TCRbeta repertoire. TCRdb reworked the public reads: Q25 trimming with fastp, MiXCR clone assembly, productive beta chains retained. CDR3 protein sequences are deduplicated, and each keeps its most common genes and DNA. Recorded for this sample are about 980,000 distinct CDR3 sequences; roughly 29% of them occurred a single time. The ten biggest clones cover about 28% of the sample. Per the publication, the treatment or condition label means: allogeneic hematopoietic cell transplantation with graft depleted of TCRalphabeta T cells and CD19 B cells. The children who served as transplant recipients had been given grafts of TCRalphabeta/CD19-depleted allogeneic hematopoietic cells.

As to this clonotype: Its binding antigen is unknown. Within one base of it there is no much larger clone, and no base qualities were kept.

The CDR3 sequence holds 14 residues, the cysteine and phenylalanine included. Solely the CDR3 DNA is kept, with 42 bases framed from the first base. Relative to germline, V is missing 6 bases and J is missing 4 bases, with 7 bases of the junction outside any gene match. The germline V gene provides CDR1 KGHSH and CDR2 LQKENI. Recombination connected TRBV18 to TRBJ1-1, with 8 junctional bases fitting TRBD1. This sample comprised PBMCs, mostly from graft donor cells, obtained 360 days after TCRalphabeta/CD19-depleted stem cell transplant. The origin of this receptor is a boy under two years old who had a stem cell transplant for SCID, so the T cells may come from the graft donor. The nucleotides read TGTGCCAGCTCCGCAGGGGGCGTGAGCACTGAAGCTTTCTTT. This sequence encodes CASSAGGVSTEAFF.